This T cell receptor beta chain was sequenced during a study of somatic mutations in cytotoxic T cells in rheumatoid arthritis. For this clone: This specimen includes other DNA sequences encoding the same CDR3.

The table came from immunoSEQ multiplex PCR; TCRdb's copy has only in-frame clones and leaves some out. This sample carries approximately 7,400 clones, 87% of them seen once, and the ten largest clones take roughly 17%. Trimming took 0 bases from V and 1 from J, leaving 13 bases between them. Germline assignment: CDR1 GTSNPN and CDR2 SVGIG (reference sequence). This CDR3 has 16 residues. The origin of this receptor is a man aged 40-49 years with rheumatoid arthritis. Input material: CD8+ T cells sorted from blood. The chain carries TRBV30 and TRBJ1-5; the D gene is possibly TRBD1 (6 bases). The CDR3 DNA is TGTGCCTGGAGTGTGGCAGGGGCACGAAGCAATCAGCCCCAGCATTTT. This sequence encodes CAWSVAGARSNQPQHF. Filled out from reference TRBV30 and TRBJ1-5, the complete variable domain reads SQTIHQWPATLVQPVGSPLSLECTVEGTSNPNLYWYRQAAGRGLQLLFYSVGIGQISSEVPQNLSASRPQDRQFILSSKKLLLSDSGFYLCAWSVAGARSNQPQHFGDGTRLSIL.